These T cell receptor beta chains were read from a single sample in a study of CD8+ T cells in alopecia areata. Generated by immunoSEQ multiplex PCR, the TCRdb table keeps only in-frame clones and is missing some. The sample carries about 120,000 clones, about two fifths recorded once. Sequenced sample: CD4+ T cells sorted from blood. The receptors here all came from a human donor with alopecia areata. CDR3s include the opening cysteine and the closing phenylalanine or tryptophan. D genes are given only for firm matches. Clone size is stated in some rows and not others, as once, few, many or a class when expanded.

j_call	v_call	d_call	clone_size	cdr3_length	cdr3_aa	cdr3_nt
TRBJ2-2	TRBV29-1	-	few	14	CSVVKGLNTGELFF	TGCAGCGTTGTTAAGGGTCTGAACACCGGGGAGCTGTTTTTT
TRBJ2-5	TRBV28	TRBD1	-	14	CASSVPQGAETQYF	TGTGCCAGCAGTGTCCCACAGGGGGCTGAGACCCAGTACTTC
TRBJ2-3	TRBV30	-	-	13	CAWSVPGADTQYF	TGTGCCTGGAGTGTCCCTGGAGCAGATACGCAGTATTTT
TRBJ2-3	TRBV27	TRBD2	-	16	CASSLSGRASTDTQYF	TGTGCCAGCAGTTTATCCGGGAGGGCTAGCACAGATACGCAGTATTTT
TRBJ2-7	TRBV5-1	-	-	14	CASSGGPDSYEQYF	TGCGCCAGCAGCGGGGGTCCGGACTCCTACGAGCAGTACTTC
TRBJ1-2	TRBV29-1	-	-	10	CSVNQARYTF	TGCAGCGTTAACCAGGCCCGCTACACCTTC
TRBJ2-3	TRBV7-2	TRBD1	few	13	CASNYGQADTQYF	TGTGCCAGCAACTACGGACAGGCAGATACGCAGTATTTT
TRBJ1-6	TRBV11-2	TRBD1	-	15	CATRLAGGGNSPLHF	TGTGCCACCCGACTGGCAGGGGGGGGAAATTCACCCCTCCACTTT
TRBJ1-2	TRBV18	-	-	14	CASSPENGGYGYTF	TGTGCCAGCTCACCAGAAAACGGTGGCTATGGCTACACCTTC
TRBJ2-2	TRBV2	TRBD1	-	14	CATATGASTGELFF	TGTGCCACCGCAACAGGGGCGTCCACCGGGGAGCTGTTTTTT
TRBJ2-2	TRBV7-2	-	-	13	CASRIANTGELFF	TGTGCCAGCAGGATCGCGAACACCGGGGAGCTGTTTTTT
TRBJ1-2	TRBV30	-	-	11	CAWSVRVVYTF	TGTGCCTGGAGTGTACGGGTTGTCTACACCTTC
TRBJ2-7	TRBV29-1	-	few	12	CSVVRQSDGQYF	TGCAGCGTTGTAAGACAATCGGACGGGCAGTACTTC
TRBJ2-3	TRBV5-4	-	-	13	CASSPAGLNTQYF	TGTGCCAGCAGCCCCGCCGGACTTAATACGCAGTATTTT
TRBJ2-5	TRBV6-1	-	-	15	CASSRGGTGQETQYF	TGTGCCAGCAGTCGAGGGGGGACGGGACAAGAGACCCAGTACTTC
TRBJ2-1	TRBV4-3	-	-	15	CASSPTFSSYNEQFF	TGCGCCAGCAGCCCGACTTTTAGCTCCTACAATGAGCAGTTCTTC
TRBJ1-2	TRBV7-9	-	once	12	CASSRPRDGYTF	TGTGCCAGCAGCCGGCCGAGGGACGGCTACACCTTC
TRBJ2-2	TRBV5-1	-	once	19	CASSRAYAWGRVNTGELFF	TGCGCCAGCAGCAGAGCTTACGCGTGGGGCCGTGTGAACACCGGGGAGCTGTTTTTT
TRBJ2-1	TRBV2	-	-	14	CASSPEGTANEQFF	TGTGCCAGCAGTCCCGAGGGGACCGCAAATGAGCAGTTCTTC
TRBJ1-5	TRBV7-3	-	-	13	CASSLTSNQPQHF	TGTGCCAGCAGCTTAACCAGCAATCAGCCCCAGCATTTT
TRBJ1-2	TRBV7-2	TRBD1	few	14	CASSLGQGGYGYTF	TGTGCCAGCAGCTTGGGACAGGGCGGCTATGGCTACACCTTC
TRBJ2-7	TRBV9	-	-	16	CASSLGVGVGSYEQYF	TGTGCCAGCAGCTTGGGTGTCGGGGTAGGCTCCTACGAGCAGTACTTC
TRBJ1-4	TRBV7-9	-	-	15	CASSLNRAVNEKLFF	TGTGCCAGCAGCTTAAACCGGGCAGTTAATGAAAAACTGTTTTTT
TRBJ1-1	TRBV19	-	-	13	CASSVKRGTEAFF	TGTGCCAGTAGTGTAAAAAGGGGCACTGAAGCTTTCTTT
TRBJ1-1	TRBV29-1	-	-	14	CSGMTGSKNTEAFF	TGCAGCGGTATGACAGGATCGAAGAACACTGAAGCTTTCTTT
TRBJ1-2	TRBV30	-	once	11	CAWSVEQSYTF	TGTGCCTGGAGTGTGGAACAGAGCTACACCTTC
TRBJ2-5	TRBV27	TRBD1	-	15	CASSSRQGSQETQYF	TGTGCCAGCAGTTCCCGACAGGGCTCTCAAGAGACCCAGTACTTC
TRBJ1-1	TRBV29-1	-	few	12	CSHRALNTEAFF	TGCAGTCACAGAGCCTTGAACACTGAAGCTTTCTTT
TRBJ1-1	TRBV29-1	-	-	14	CSGGPAGTNTEAFF	TGCAGCGGGGGCCCGGCAGGGACAAACACTGAAGCTTTCTTT
TRBJ2-3	TRBV28	-	-	14	CASSSGQITDTQYF	TGTGCCAGCAGTTCAGGACAGATCACAGATACGCAGTATTTT
TRBJ2-7	TRBV15	-	-	12	CATSRSRDEQYF	TGTGCCACCAGCAGATCCAGGGACGAGCAGTACTTC
TRBJ2-5	TRBV4-1	TRBD1	-	15	CASSQPRDRGETQYF	TGCGCCAGCAGCCAACCACGGGACAGGGGAGAGACCCAGTACTTC
TRBJ2-5	TRBV5-1	-	few	13	CASSHLNQETQYF	TGCGCCAGCAGCCATCTGAATCAAGAGACCCAGTACTTC
TRBJ2-5	TRBV27	-	-	14	CASSPGDGQETQYF	TGTGCCAGCAGCCCGGGGGACGGGCAAGAGACCCAGTACTTC
TRBJ1-2	TRBV7-2	-	-	13	CASSQTTNYGYTF	TGTGCCAGCAGCCAGACTACTAACTATGGCTACACCTTC
TRBJ2-2	TRBV6-6	-	few	13	CASSYENTGELFF	TGTGCCAGCAGTTACGAGAACACCGGGGAGCTGTTTTTT
TRBJ2-3	TRBV6-5	TRBD2	few	13	CASTSGGADTQYF	TGTGCCAGCACTAGCGGGGGAGCAGATACGCAGTATTTT
TRBJ2-7	TRBV4-1	TRBD2	-	14	CASSPASGRYEQYF	TGCGCCAGCAGCCCTGCTAGCGGGAGATACGAGCAGTACTTC
TRBJ1-1	TRBV19	-	few	13	CASSPAANTEAFF	TGTGCCAGTAGCCCCGCAGCGAACACTGAAGCTTTCTTT
TRBJ1-5	TRBV29-1	-	-	14	CSVAGDTSNQPQHF	TGCAGCGTTGCCGGGGATACCAGCAATCAGCCCCAGCATTTT
TRBJ2-3	TRBV28	-	few	14	CASSTQGSTDTQYF	TGTGCCAGCAGTACTCAGGGAAGCACAGATACGCAGTATTTT
TRBJ1-5	TRBV28	-	-	11	CASSRPPSQHF	TGTGCCAGCAGTCGTCCCCCGTCCCAGCATTTT
TRBJ2-5	TRBV6-5	TRBD2	few	12	CASSTGGKTQYF	TGTGCCAGCAGCACGGGGGGGAAGACCCAGTACTTC
TRBJ1-2	TRBV15	-	-	14	CATSSNTPRYGYTF	TGTGCCACCAGCAGTAACACCCCACGGTATGGCTACACCTTC
TRBJ2-7	TRBV6-5	-	few	13	CASSYSAGYEQYF	TGTGCCAGCAGTTACTCGGCCGGATACGAGCAGTACTTC
TRBJ1-2	TRBV11-2	-	few	14	CASSLGTPGDGYTF	TGTGCCAGCAGCTTAGGGACTCCAGGAGATGGCTACACCTTC
TRBJ2-5	TRBV30	-	-	11	CAWSVSRQQYF	TGTGCCTGGAGTGTGTCCCGCCAACAGTACTTC
TRBJ1-1	TRBV6-5	-	once	14	CASSWEGGNTEAFF	TGTGCCAGCAGCTGGGAGGGCGGGAACACTGAAGCTTTCTTT
TRBJ2-7	TRBV7-2	TRBD1	many	14	CASSARQGPYEQYF	TGTGCCAGCAGCGCTAGACAGGGCCCCTACGAGCAGTACTTC
TRBJ2-1	TRBV18	-	few	14	CASSPPWGRDEQFF	TGTGCCAGCTCACCACCATGGGGTAGGGATGAGCAGTTCTTC
TRBJ2-7	TRBV7-2	TRBD1	-	14	CASSTGTGIYEQYF	TGTGCCAGCAGCACCGGGACAGGGATCTACGAGCAGTACTTC
TRBJ1-2	TRBV28	TRBD1	-	15	CASSSPGGREGGYTF	TGTGCCAGCAGTTCACCAGGGGGAAGGGAAGGAGGCTACACCTTC
TRBJ1-1	TRBV7-2	-	-	15	CASSPSQVPNTEAFF	TGTGCCAGCAGCCCTAGCCAGGTTCCAAACACTGAAGCTTTCTTT
TRBJ2-7	TRBV7-2	TRBD2	-	16	CASSNERLAAPYEQYF	TGTGCCAGCAGTAATGAAAGACTAGCGGCTCCCTACGAGCAGTACTTC
TRBJ2-2	TRBV28	-	few	15	CASRTGTLNTGELFF	TGTGCCAGCAGGACGGGGACCCTGAACACCGGGGAGCTGTTTTTT